One and the same sample provided the 28 T cell receptor beta chains below, sequenced in a study of blood T cells in healthy people across ages. Combining a sample-barcoded 5' primer with a J-beta primer mix, a second PCR ran for roughly 7 to 12 cycles. TCRdb reanalysed the 5' RACE reads using MiXCR and keeps one entry per CDR3 protein. The repertoire has roughly 700,000 distinct CDR3 sequences, around half of them found once; the top ten carry approximately 32%. What was sequenced was blood. These receptors came from a woman aged 55-70 years in good health.

The chain couples TRBV24-1 to TRBJ2-2, with D possibly TRBD1 on 6 matching bases. Between the trimmed V and J ends, which lost 9 bases and 1 base, there was a span of 8 bases. This CDR3 spans 13 amino acids. Germline-derived CDR1 and CDR2 are KGHDR and SFDVKD. The CDR3 loop is CATEDRNTGELFF. CDR3 in DNA: TGTGCCACCGAGGACAGGAACACCGGGGAGCTGTTTTTT.

In this sample, this clonotype turned up once. The CDR3 coding sequence is TGTGCCAGCAGGGGCAGCGGGAGAACAGATACGCAGTATTTT. Its protein is CASRGSGRTDTQYF. J is TRBJ2-3 and V is TRBV12-3 or TRBV12-4, with TRBD2 matching over 8 bases. The CDR3 extends over 14 amino acids. The V gene end was trimmed by 6 bases and the J gene end by 3 bases; junction bases not matched to a gene: 5.

This chain uses TRBV19 with TRBJ1-1; tentatively, D is TRBD1 (6 bases). With 10 bases removed from V and 1 base from J, the gap between germline ends came to 13 bases. The germline CDR1 and CDR2 sequences are LNHDA and SQIVND (reference sequence). The CDR3 loop spans 13 amino acids. CDR3 nucleotides: TGTGCCACCCATCAGGGGAGGAACACTGAAGCTTTCTTT. This encodes CATHQGRNTEAFF. The whole variable domain, remainder taken from reference TRBV19 and TRBJ1-1, is DGGITQSPKYLFRKEGQNVTLSCEQNLNHDAMYWYRQDPGQGLRLIYYSQIVNDFQKGDIAEGYSVSREKKESFPLTVTSAQKNPTAFYLCATHQGRNTEAFFGQGTRLTVV.

The CDR3 DNA reads TGTGCCAGCAGTTTAATAGCGGGAGGGACGAACATTCAGTACTTC. Residues: CASSLIAGGTNIQYF. The V and J genes are TRBV12-3 or TRBV12-4 and TRBJ2-4; TRBD2 agrees at 11 bases. With V trimmed by 2 bases and J by 7 bases, 4 bases remained unmatched. The CDR3 length is 15 residues.

This rearrangement joins TRBV6-6 to TRBJ2-5; 7 bases are a match to TRBD1. This CDR3 spans 12 amino acids. The germline CDR1 and CDR2 sequences are MNHNY and SVGAGI (reference sequence). Germline trimming cut 6 bases from V and 11 bases from J; bases unmatched to any gene: 9. In nucleotides, the CDR3 is TGTGCCAGCAGCCGGGACAGCAATGAGCAGTACTTC. This gives the protein CASSRDSNEQYF.

CDR3 bases: TGCGCCAGCAGCGGCCGCGGGGGGTCCTACAATGAGCAGTTCTTC. This gives the protein CASSGRGGSYNEQFF. The V call is TRBV5-1, the J call TRBJ2-1; 8 positions agree with TRBD2. V was pared by 4 bases and J by 1 base, with 4 bases of the junction left unmatched. There are 15 residues in the CDR3. The germline V gene has CDR1 SGHRS and CDR2 YFSETQ.

This clonotype was seen repeatedly, ten times or more. The chain's CDR3 is CAISESTRGGPSGRVKETQYF. The CDR3 DNA sequence: TGTGCCATCAGTGAGTCGACTCGGGGGGGACCCTCTGGAAGAGTCAAAGAGACCCAGTACTTC. The V gene is TRBV10-3, the J gene TRBJ2-5, with 8 bases fitting TRBD2. This CDR3 has 21 amino acids. Trimming removed 0 bases from V and 3 bases from J; junction bases left unmatched: 21. Germline values: CDR1 ENHRY, CDR2 SYGVKD.

The rearrangement links TRBV11-2 to TRBJ2-3; a weak D match, TRBD1 (6 bases). The CDR3 loop spans 13 amino acids. V was pared by 5 bases and J by 6 bases, with 12 bases between. Germline-derived CDR1 and CDR2 are SGHAT and FQNNGV. The CDR3 sequence is CASSQQGSDTQYF. CDR3 DNA: TGTGCCAGCAGCCAACAGGGATCGGATACGCAGTATTTT.

This clonotype appeared many times. V usage is TRBV3-1 and J usage is TRBJ2-2, with TRBD2 identical over 9 bases. There are 16 residues in the CDR3. J lost 6 bases, V lost 0 bases, and 5 bases had no gene match. CDR1 is LGHDT and CDR2 is YNNKEL in the germline V gene (reference sequence). Here the CDR3 reads CASSQDWREGPGELFF. The CDR3 nucleotides read TGTGCCAGCAGCCAAGATTGGCGGGAGGGTCCCGGGGAGCTGTTTTTT. The full variable domain, in which reference TRBV3-1 and TRBJ2-2 provide the parts outside the CDR3, is DTAVSQTPKYLVTQMGNDKSIKCEQNLGHDTMYWYKQDSKKFLKIMFSYNNKELIINETVPNRFSPKSPDKAHLNLHINSLELGDSAVYFCASSQDWREGPGELFFGEGSRLTVL.

This chain connects TRBV7-2 to TRBJ2-2; TRBD2 agrees at 10 bases. Germline CDR1 SGHTA, CDR2 FQGNSA. V gave up 5 bases and J gave up 6 bases; unmatched junction bases: 6. This CDR3 is built from 15 residues. Written as DNA, the CDR3 is TGTGCCAGCAGCCTTAGCGGGAGGAAGTCCGGGGAGCTGTTTTTT. This encodes CASSLSGRKSGELFF. Based on the CDR3 plus reference TRBV7-2 and TRBJ2-2, the full variable domain is GAGVSQSPSNKVTEKGKDVELRCDPISGHTALYWYRQSLGQGLEFLIYFQGNSAPDKSGLPSDRFSAERTGGSVSTLTIQRTQQEDSAVYLCASSLSGRKSGELFFGEGSRLTVL.

This clonotype was recorded many times. Sequence at one end of the junction differs from germline and may be a read error. The chain combines TRBV2 with TRBJ1-5; D is unresolved. Looked up from germline, CDR1 is SNHLY and CDR2 is FYNNEI. The CDR3 is 12 residues long. This CDR3 reads CASCDSNQPQHF. The CDR3 bases are TGTGCCAGCTGTGACAGCAATCAGCCCCAGCATTTT.

V is TRBV2 and J is TRBJ2-1; 12 bases line up with TRBD2. The CDR3 contains 15 residues. V shed 7 bases and J 6 bases; nucleotides not matched to a gene: 7. Germline lookup yields CDR1 SNHLY and CDR2 FYNNEI. The CDR3 DNA reads TGTGCCAGCATCAGACTAGCGGGAGAAGGCAATGAGCAGTTCTTC. The encoded protein is CASIRLAGEGNEQFF.

This clonotype showed up just a few times. This rearrangement joins TRBV28 to TRBJ2-7; tentative D call: TRBD1 (5 bases). Germline CDR1 and CDR2: MDHEN and SYDVKM. The CDR3 runs 12 residues. V was shortened by 4 bases and J by 6 bases, with 10 bases between the two germline ends. CDR3 in amino acids: CASSWGVTEQYF. In nucleotides, the CDR3 is TGTGCCAGCAGTTGGGGCGTTACCGAGCAGTACTTC.

The V call is TRBV7-8, the J call TRBJ2-3; D is perhaps TRBD2 (6 bases). Germline V gives CDR1 SGHVS, CDR2 FQNEAQ. CDR3 size: 16 residues. The V and J ends lost 2 bases and 3 bases respectively, with 15 bases between them. The CDR3: CASSLRPGGVTDTQYF. The CDR3 DNA sequence: TGTGCCAGCAGCTTACGGCCCGGCGGGGTTACAGATACGCAGTATTTT. The full variable domain, with the rest looked up from reference TRBV7-8 and TRBJ2-3, is GAGVSQSPRYKVAKRGQDVALRCDPISGHVSLFWYQQALGQGPEFLTYFQNEAQLDKSGLPSDRFFAERPEGSVSTLKIQRTQQEDSAVYLCASSLRPGGVTDTQYFGPGTRLTVL.

This clonotype was picked up a small number of times. The V and J genes are TRBV7-3 and TRBJ2-1; TRBD2 matches 7 bases. V lost 5 bases and J lost 0; bases outside the gene matches: 4. Germline CDR1 SGHTA, CDR2 FQGTGA. This CDR3 spans 15 amino acids. CDR3 nucleotides: TGTGCCAGCAGCACCTCTAGCGGCTCCTACAATGAGCAGTTCTTC. Translation gives CASSTSSGSYNEQFF. Combining the CDR3 with reference TRBV7-3 and TRBJ2-1 gives the whole variable domain GAGVSQTPSNKVTEKGKYVELRCDPISGHTALYWYRQSLGQGPEFLIYFQGTGAADDSGLPNDRFFAVRPEGSVSTLKIQRTERGDSAVYLCASSTSSGSYNEQFFGPGTRLTVL.

This clonotype was picked up a small number of times. V and J are TRBV29-1 and TRBJ2-3; tentatively, D is TRBD1 (6 bases). The CDR3 contains 14 residues. From germline, CDR1 is SQVTM and CDR2 ANQGSEA. V lost 7 bases and J lost 1, with 15 bases in between. The CDR3 coding sequence is TGCAGCGCCCGACAGGCGAGCGGCACAGATACGCAGTATTTT. Translated, it gives CSARQASGTDTQYF.

This clonotype was counted a few times. The chain links TRBV20-1 to TRBJ2-1; a weak D match, TRBD1 (5 bases). Germline values: CDR1 DFQATT, CDR2 SNEGSKA (reference sequence). V was cut by 5 bases and J by 0 bases, with 17 bases left in between. The CDR3 runs 16 residues. The CDR3 is CSALEAGWGSYNEQFF. CDR3 DNA: TGCAGTGCTTTAGAAGCAGGGTGGGGCTCCTACAATGAGCAGTTCTTC.

The sample holds a few counts of this clonotype. The chain uses TRBV28 and TRBJ1-1; 7 positions agree with TRBD1. Trimming cost V 3 bases and J 0 bases; bases outside gene matches: 4. The CDR3 has 15 amino acids. Germline lookup yields CDR1 MDHEN and CDR2 SYDVKM. The CDR3 here is CASSFGDRLNTEAFF. The CDR3 DNA is TGTGCCAGCAGTTTTGGGGACAGATTGAACACTGAAGCTTTCTTT.

The chain uses TRBV27 and TRBJ2-3, with 10 bases that match TRBD1. This CDR3 spans 14 amino acids. The trim removed 6 bases at V and 6 bases at J, leaving 6 bases unmatched. Germline assignment: CDR1 MNHEY and CDR2 SMNVEV (reference sequence). The CDR3 DNA sequence: TGTGCCAGCAGCCTAGACAGGGGGCCGGATACGCAGTATTTT. Encoded protein: CASSLDRGPDTQYF.

This chain links TRBV9 with TRBJ2-7, with D maybe TRBD2 (5 bases). Trimming took off 2 bases at V and 2 bases at J, with 11 bases between the two ends. The CDR3 spans 14 residues. Germline values: CDR1 SGDLS, CDR2 YYNGEE. In DNA form, the CDR3 reads TGTGCCAGCAGCGTCGGACTTTCTCCCTACGAGCAGTACTTC. Its protein is CASSVGLSPYEQYF.

A remark on this clonotype: An end of the junction does not agree with germline; a read error may underlie this. The chain links TRBV29-1 to TRBJ2-1; either TRBD1 or TRBD2 may supply D (5 bases each). The germline V gene has CDR1 SQVTM and CDR2 ANQGSEA. The CDR3 runs to 14 residues. CDR3 DNA: TGCAGCGTTGAGTGGGGGAGCTCCTACAATGGGCAGTTCTTC. This encodes CSVEWGSSYNGQFF.

The chain recombines TRBV5-4 with TRBJ1-2; possibly TRBD1 for D (5 bases). Trimming left V 0 bases short and J 3 bases short, with 9 bases between. Germline CDR1 SGHNT, CDR2 YYREEE (reference sequence). The CDR3 is 14 amino acids. CDR3 sequence (DNA): TGTGCCAGCAGCTTGGAGGGGCGTTACTATGGCTACACCTTC. This encodes CASSLEGRYYGYTF.

The chain links TRBV6-6 to TRBJ1-1; the D is unclear. The CDR3 extends over 13 amino acids. V lost 6 bases, J lost 3 bases, and 11 bases lay in between. Germline CDR1 and CDR2: MNHNY and SVGAGI (reference sequence). CDR3 protein: CASSRTPDTEAFF. Written as DNA, the CDR3 is TGTGCCAGCAGCCGAACGCCGGACACTGAAGCTTTCTTT.

The chain is built from TRBV27 and TRBJ2-1; a weak D match, TRBD2 (5 bases). This CDR3 comprises 16 residues. Germline V gene lookup returns CDR1 MNHEY and CDR2 SMNVEV (reference sequence). The V gene lost 5 bases and the J gene lost 1 base, with 15 bases spanning the gap. CDR3 coding DNA: TGTGCCAGCAGTCCCCTTAGCGCCGGGTCCTACAATGAGCAGTTCTTC. Translated, it gives CASSPLSAGSYNEQFF.

The chain couples TRBV10-3 to TRBJ2-5; either TRBD1 or TRBD2 may fit D (6 bases each). The J call may be mistaken, given a closer DNA end match to TRBJ2-7. The CDR3 totals 17 residues. The germline CDR1 and CDR2 sequences are ENHRY and SYGVKD. The CDR3, as DNA: TGTGCCATCAGTGCAGCTCTGACTTGGGGGGCGCATCACGAGCAGTACTTC. This codes for CAISAALTWGAHHEQYF.

The V call is TRBV11-1, the J call TRBJ2-1; a weak D match, TRBD1 (5 bases). V gave up 5 bases and J gave up 12 bases, with 23 bases separating them. CDR3 length equals 15 residues. CDR1 and CDR2 from the germline V gene are SGHAT and FQDESV (reference sequence). CDR3 bases: TGTGCCAGCAGCCCTACTCCCCTCAGGGTAACGGGGCAGTTCTTC. It yields the protein CASSPTPLRVTGQFF.

This clonotype was counted a single time. The V call is TRBV6-9, the J call TRBJ1-5; 7 bases are shared with TRBD1. CDR1 and CDR2 from the germline V gene are MNHGY and SVAAGI. The trim removed 4 bases at V and 5 bases at J, leaving 5 bases unmatched. The CDR3 consists of 14 residues. This CDR3 reads CASSSGGGHQPQHF. The DNA of the CDR3 is TGTGCCAGCAGTTCAGGGGGAGGGCATCAGCCCCAGCATTTT.

The rearrangement links TRBV4-3 to TRBJ2-3; 8 bases are a match to TRBD2. The J segment lost 5 bases and the V segment lost 0 bases, leaving 7 bases of the junction unmatched. The germline CDR1 and CDR2 sequences are LGHNA and YSLEER. This CDR3 is built from 16 residues. Here the CDR3 reads CASSQDYREGGDTQYF. For the CDR3, the DNA is TGCGCCAGCAGCCAAGATTATCGGGAGGGTGGAGATACGCAGTATTTT.